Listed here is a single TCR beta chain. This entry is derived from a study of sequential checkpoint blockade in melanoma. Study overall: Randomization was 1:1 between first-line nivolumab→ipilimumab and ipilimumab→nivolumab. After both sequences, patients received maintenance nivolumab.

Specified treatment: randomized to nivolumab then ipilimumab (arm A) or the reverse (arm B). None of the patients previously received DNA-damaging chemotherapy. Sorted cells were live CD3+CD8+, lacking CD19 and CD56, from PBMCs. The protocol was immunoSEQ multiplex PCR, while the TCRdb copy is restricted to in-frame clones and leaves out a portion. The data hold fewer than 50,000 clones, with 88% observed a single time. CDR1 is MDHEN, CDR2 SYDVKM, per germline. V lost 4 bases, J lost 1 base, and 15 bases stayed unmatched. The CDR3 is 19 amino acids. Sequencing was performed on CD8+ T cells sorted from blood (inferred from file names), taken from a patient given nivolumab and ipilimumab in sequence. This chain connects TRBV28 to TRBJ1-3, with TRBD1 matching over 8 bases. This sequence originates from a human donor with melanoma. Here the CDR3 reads CASSSIDRGRWGSGNTIYF. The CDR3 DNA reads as TGTGCCAGCAGTTCCATAGACAGGGGTAGGTGGGGATCTGGAAACACCATATATTTT.